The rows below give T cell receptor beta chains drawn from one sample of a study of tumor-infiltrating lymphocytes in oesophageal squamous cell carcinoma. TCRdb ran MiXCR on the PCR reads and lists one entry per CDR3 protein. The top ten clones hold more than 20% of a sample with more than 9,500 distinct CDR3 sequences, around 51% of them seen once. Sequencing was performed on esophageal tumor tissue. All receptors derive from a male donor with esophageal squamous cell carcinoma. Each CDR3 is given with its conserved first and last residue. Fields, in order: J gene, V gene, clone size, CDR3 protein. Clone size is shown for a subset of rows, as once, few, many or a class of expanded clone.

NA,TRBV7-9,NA,CASSLGDRDPYNEQYF
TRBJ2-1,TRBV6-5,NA,CASSYADSLFPYNEQFF
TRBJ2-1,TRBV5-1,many,CASSLRLYNEQFF
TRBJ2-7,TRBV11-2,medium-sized,CASSLVASEQYF
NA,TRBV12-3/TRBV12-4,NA,CASSVAAAAKQYF
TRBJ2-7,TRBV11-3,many,CASSLGTTRGSYEQYF
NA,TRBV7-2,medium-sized,CASSLVARGPYNEQYF
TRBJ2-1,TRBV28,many,CASNSGGNYNEQFF
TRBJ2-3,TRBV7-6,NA,CASSYRGASTDTQYF
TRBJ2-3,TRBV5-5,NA,CASSILLAGTDTDTQYF
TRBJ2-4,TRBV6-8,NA,CASRVGGLAKNIQYF
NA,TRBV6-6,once,CASSYEGGEDTQYF
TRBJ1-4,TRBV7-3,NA,CASSTSLQGIREKLFF
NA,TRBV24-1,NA,CATSEGTPKKQFF
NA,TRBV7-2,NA,CASSPKVWDRAYNEQFF
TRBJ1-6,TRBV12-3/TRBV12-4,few,CASRRQGLGYNSPLHF
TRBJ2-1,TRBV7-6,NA,CASSGAPGLAGELSYNEQFF
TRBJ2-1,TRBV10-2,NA,CASSESRVGEQFF
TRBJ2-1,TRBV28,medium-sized,CASSLGTSGEQFF
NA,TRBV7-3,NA,CASSLSHSNEQFF
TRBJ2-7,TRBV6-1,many,CASSREWGPNYEQYF
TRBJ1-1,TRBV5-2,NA,CASNQGQNTEAFF
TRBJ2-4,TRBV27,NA,CASSRQGRLAKNIQYF
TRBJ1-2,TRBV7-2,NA,CASSLGQPNYGYTF
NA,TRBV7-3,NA,CASSSGLAPNEQFF
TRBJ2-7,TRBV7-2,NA,CASSPGNEQYF
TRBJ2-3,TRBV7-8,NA,CASSLLARVGRVADTQYF
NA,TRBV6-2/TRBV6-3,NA,CASSRLVGITYNEQFF
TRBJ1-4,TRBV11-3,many,CASSFTPDSREKLFF
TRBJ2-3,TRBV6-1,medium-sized,CASSRSTDTQYF
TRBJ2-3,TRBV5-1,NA,CASSYGTGVAVGELYF
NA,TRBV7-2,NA,CASSLLSGGWDEQFF
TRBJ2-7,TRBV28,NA,CASSFWTGPYEQYF
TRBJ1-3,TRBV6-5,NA,CASSYSGLGNTIYF
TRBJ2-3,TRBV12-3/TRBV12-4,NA,CASTGDSFGTDTQYF
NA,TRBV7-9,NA,CASSLQGVSYEQYF
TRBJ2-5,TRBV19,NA,CASSPTGLETQYF
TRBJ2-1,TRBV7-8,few,CASSHPGGGGDNEQFF
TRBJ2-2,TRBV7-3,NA,CASSLSPISGWGGELFF
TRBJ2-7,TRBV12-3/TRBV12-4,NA,CASSHGGRGAGNEQYF
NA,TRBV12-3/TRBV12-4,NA,CASTITGTTYEQYF
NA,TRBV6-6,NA,CASSYSASGRAGETQYF
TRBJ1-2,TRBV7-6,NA,CASRVDYYGYTF
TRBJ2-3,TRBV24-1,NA,CATSETGGSTDTQYF
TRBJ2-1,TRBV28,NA,CASSPWSNSYNEQFF
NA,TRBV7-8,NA,CASSLAQGGAEQYF
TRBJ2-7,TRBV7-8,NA,CASSFSGTGSYEQYF
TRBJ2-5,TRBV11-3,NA,CASTINKRQVIQETQYF
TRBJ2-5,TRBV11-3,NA,CASSLANQGWETQYF
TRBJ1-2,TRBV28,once,CASSLYSPVGYTF